These T cell receptor beta chains were read from a single sample in a study of PD-1 blockade in mismatch repair-deficient tumors. The assay was immunoSEQ multiplex PCR, and TCRdb's table has in-frame clones only and misses some. The data show some 130,000 clones, about nine tenths seen once. The sequenced sample was peripheral blood, obtained 72 weeks after starting pembrolizumab. The source of these receptors is an adult with mismatch repair-deficient cancer. The CDR3 runs from the conserved cysteine through the conserved F or W. A D gene is named only where the DNA matches it firmly. Only some rows state a clone size, as once, few, many or a class for expanded clones.

-	-	TRBJ1-1	TRBV5-4	TGTGCCAGCAGCTTGGCTCCGTTTTATTCTGGCGCTTTCTTT	CASSLAPFYSGAFF
-	-	TRBJ2-7	TRBV14	TGTGCCAGCAGCCAGTACTACGAGCAGTACTTC	CASSQYYEQYF
-	TRBD1	TRBJ2-7	TRBV29-1	TGCAGCGTTTGGACACAGGGGAGCTCCTACGAGCAGTACTTC	CSVWTQGSSYEQYF
-	-	TRBJ2-1	TRBV9	TGTGCCAGCAGCGTCACTACAGGGAGACTGAGCTCCTACAATGAGCAGTTCTTC	CASSVTTGRLSSYNEQFF
-	TRBD1	TRBJ2-7	TRBV29-1	TGCAGCGTGGGACAGGGGACAGCCTACGAGCAGTACTTC	CSVGQGTAYEQYF
-	-	TRBJ2-3	TRBV4-1	TGCGCCAGCAGCCCTCAGGGGGATACGCAGTATTTT	CASSPQGDTQYF
-	-	TRBJ2-1	TRBV27	TGTGCCAGCAGCGACATCGGCAGAGGACCTGAGCAGTTCTTC	CASSDIGRGPEQFF
-	-	TRBJ2-7	TRBV2	TGTGCCAGCAGTGAAGAGCAGGGGGGCTCCTACGAGCAGTACTTC	CASSEEQGGSYEQYF
-	TRBD1	TRBJ2-5	TRBV6-5	TGTGCCAGCACCGGACAGGGAGGGACCCAGTACTTC	CASTGQGGTQYF
-	TRBD2	TRBJ2-7	TRBV18	TGTGCCAGCTCACCGGGGACTAGCGGGAGGAGCGAGCAGTACTTC	CASSPGTSGRSEQYF
-	TRBD1	TRBJ2-3	TRBV28	TGTGCCAGCAGTTCAGACAGGGGAAGCACAGATACGCAGTATTTT	CASSSDRGSTDTQYF
-	-	TRBJ2-1	TRBV5-4	TGTGCCAGCAGCTCCGATGCCAGGGTGGACAATGAGCAGTTCTTC	CASSSDARVDNEQFF
-	-	TRBJ1-1	TRBV19	TGTGCCAGTAGCGAGAGAACAGAAATGAACACTGAAGCTTTCTTT	CASSERTEMNTEAFF
-	-	TRBJ2-5	TRBV15	TGTGCCACCGCATCCTCGGGTATTGCGGAGACCCAGTACTTC	CATASSGIAETQYF
-	-	TRBJ2-2	TRBV2	TGTGCCAGCGTTAGCGGGAACACCGGGGAGCTGTTTTTT	CASVSGNTGELFF
-	-	TRBJ2-7	TRBV4-3	TGCGCCAGCAGCCAAGATCGAAACAGGCCCTACGAGCAGTACTTC	CASSQDRNRPYEQYF
once	-	TRBJ2-5	TRBV5-1	TGCGCCAGCAGTGGGGGAATTCAAGAGACCCAGTACTTC	CASSGGIQETQYF
-	-	TRBJ2-5	TRBV10-2	TGCGCCAGCAGTGCAGTCTCCCTGGAGTATTCAGAGACCCAGTACTTC	CASSAVSLEYSETQYF
-	-	TRBJ2-1	TRBV4-3	TGCGCCAGCAGCCGTCTCGCCTTTGATGAGCAGTTCTTC	CASSRLAFDEQFF
-	TRBD2	TRBJ2-1	TRBV27	TGTGCCAGCAGTAGGCTAGCGGGAGAATACAATGAGCAGTTCTTC	CASSRLAGEYNEQFF
-	TRBD1	TRBJ1-5	TRBV15	TGTGCCACCAGCAAAACAGGGGGCGGTCAGCCCCAGCATTTT	CATSKTGGGQPQHF
-	-	TRBJ2-7	TRBV19	TGTGCCAGTAGTATAGCAGCAGGGAAGACCTACGAGCAGTACTTC	CASSIAAGKTYEQYF
-	-	TRBJ2-2	TRBV7-9	TGTGCCAGCACCATCGGGGAGCTGTTTTTT	CASTIGELFF
-	-	TRBJ2-5	TRBV10-1	TGCGCCAGCAGTGTTTGGGCTCACTCGGAAGAGACCCAGTACTTC	CASSVWAHSEETQYF
few	TRBD2	TRBJ2-5	TRBV11-3	TGTGCCAGCAGCTTAGCGGGAGGAGAAGAGACCCAGTACTTC	CASSLAGGEETQYF
-	TRBD2	TRBJ2-1	TRBV14	TGTGCCAGCAGCCAAGTAGCGGGTCTCTACAATGAGCAGTTCTTC	CASSQVAGLYNEQFF
-	-	TRBJ2-2	TRBV6-5	TGTGCCAGCAGTTGGGACGGAGGGAACACCGGGGAGCTGTTTTTT	CASSWDGGNTGELFF
-	TRBD2	TRBJ2-3	TRBV30	TGTGCCTGGAGTGAGGGGCTAGCGGGAGTGGCAGATACGCAGTATTTT	CAWSEGLAGVADTQYF
-	-	TRBJ2-5	TRBV27	TGTGCCAGCAAAGAGGGAATACAAGAGACCCAGTACTTC	CASKEGIQETQYF
-	TRBD1	TRBJ2-7	TRBV11-2	TGTGCCAGCAGCTTAGGGGACAGGGCCCCTTCGGAGCAGTACTTC	CASSLGDRAPSEQYF
-	-	TRBJ2-7	TRBV10-3	TGTGCCATCACTGAGGATCCCCTATCCTACGAGCAGTACTTC	CAITEDPLSYEQYF
-	TRBD1	TRBJ2-1	TRBV5-1	TGCGCCAGCAGCTACCTCCGAGACAGGGGAGCCTACAATGAGCAGTTCTTC	CASSYLRDRGAYNEQFF
once	-	TRBJ1-4	TRBV2	TGTGCCAGCAGTGTTGGGGATGAAAAACTGTTTTTT	CASSVGDEKLFF
-	TRBD1	TRBJ2-7	TRBV11-2	TGTGCCAGCAGCCAACCCAAATTTCGGCAGGGGGCGGTCTCCTACGAGCAGTACTTC	CASSQPKFRQGAVSYEQYF
-	TRBD2	TRBJ2-1	TRBV7-9	TGTGCCAGCAGCTTAGTCCAAGCGGGAGGGCCATACAATGAGCAGTTCTTC	CASSLVQAGGPYNEQFF
once	-	TRBJ2-3	TRBV5-1	TGCGCCAGCAGCTTGGGTTCGGGGACGCAGTATTTT	CASSLGSGTQYF
once	-	TRBJ2-3	TRBV28	TGTGCCAGCAGTCAAACCGTCCCCTCCAAGGCAGGGGACCCATTAAGCACAGATACGCAGTATTTT	CASSQTVPSKAGDPLSTDTQYF
-	-	TRBJ2-3	TRBV4-3	TGCGCCAGCAGCCAAGATAAAGTTACGCAGTATTTT	CASSQDKVTQYF
-	-	TRBJ1-2	TRBV7-9	TGTGCCAGCAGCCCCCGGACGGGGTACGGCTACACCTTC	CASSPRTGYGYTF
-	TRBD1	TRBJ2-5	TRBV27	TGTGCCAGCAGTTTATTAGGGCAGGGGGCGGAGACCCAGTACTTC	CASSLLGQGAETQYF
-	TRBD1	TRBJ2-7	TRBV9	TGTGCCAGCAGCGTAGGGACAGGGGTAGCCTACGAGCAGTACTTC	CASSVGTGVAYEQYF